Below, 11 T cell receptor beta chains from the same sample are listed, as sequenced in a study of blood T cell repertoires in COVID-19. The assay was immunoSEQ multiplex PCR, and TCRdb's table has in-frame clones only and misses some. The table has over 300,000 clones, 70% to 90% seen once. The sample comprised peripheral blood. These receptors were taken from a human donor in a cohort sampled during active COVID-19.

There are a few counts of this clone. This chain joins TRBV20-1 and TRBJ1-2, with D unresolved. V lost 1 base and J 8 bases, leaving 8 bases between the germline ends. This CDR3 region has 11 residues. Germline lookup yields CDR1 DFQATT and CDR2 SNEGSKA (reference sequence). CDR3 in amino acids: CSARGRPGYTF. DNA for the CDR3: TGCAGTGCTAGAGGCAGGCCCGGCTACACCTTC.

This rearrangement joins TRBV18 to TRBJ1-2; 10 bases map to TRBD1. This CDR3 is built from 17 residues. From germline, CDR1 is KGHSH and CDR2 LQKENI. With V trimmed by 1 base and J by 8 bases, 13 bases remained unmatched. CDR3 nucleotides: TGTGCCAGCTCACCACAAGTAGGGACAGGGGCCCTCCTCGGCTACACCTTC. The encoded protein is CASSPQVGTGALLGYTF.

This clone was seen just once. The chain recombines TRBV5-6 with TRBJ1-2; 7 bases fit TRBD1. Per the germline V gene, CDR1 is SGHDT and CDR2 is YYEEEE. The CDR3 runs to 17 residues. Trimming took 2 bases from V and 5 from J; bases not matched to a gene: 15. CDR3 in DNA: TGTGCCAGCAGCTTTGTGGACAAACCCCCGGGACAGTATGGCTACACCTTC. Its protein is CASSFVDKPPGQYGYTF.

This chain connects TRBV2 to TRBJ1-5; tentatively, D is TRBD1 (6 bases). The CDR3 runs to 17 residues. V was clipped by 6 bases and J by 3 bases, with 21 bases between them. CDR1 is SNHLY and CDR2 is FYNNEI in the germline V gene. The CDR3 DNA reads as TGTGCCAGCAGATCGTTCCTAGCAGGGGCGGCCAATCAGCCCCAGCATTTT. This gives the protein CASRSFLAGAANQPQHF.

The chain uses TRBV27 and TRBJ2-1; 9 nucleotides align to TRBD1. Germline V gene sequence: CDR1 MNHEY, CDR2 SMNVEV (reference sequence). V shed 5 bases and J 5 bases; nucleotides not matched to a gene: 28. The CDR3 is 22 residues long. For the CDR3, the DNA is TGTGCCAGCAGTAGGACAGGGGCTGTTTATAGCGGCGGTGGGATTCAGAACAATGAGCAGTTCTTC. This codes for CASSRTGAVYSGGGIQNNEQFF.

The rearrangement joins TRBV13 to TRBJ2-1; TRBD1 is a possible D gene (5 bases). V was clipped by 0 bases and J by 3 bases, with 9 bases between them. This CDR3 comprises 15 residues. CDR1 and CDR2 (germline): PRHDT, FYEKMQ (reference sequence). CDR3: CASSLGGPSYNEQFF. DNA for the CDR3: TGTGCCAGCAGCTTAGGGGGGCCTAGCTACAATGAGCAGTTCTTC.

This clone occurred many times. The rearrangement links TRBV12-3 or TRBV12-4 to TRBJ1-1, with D unclear. There are 13 residues in the CDR3. The germline V and J ends were trimmed by 1 base and 8 bases, with 11 bases remaining between them. In nucleotides, the CDR3 is TGTGCCAGCAGTTTAGAGCAGGAAACGGAAGCTTTCTTT. The encoded protein is CASSLEQETEAFF.

CDR3 sequence reads: CASSLAETNYGYTF. The CDR3 DNA reads as TGTGCCAGCAGCTTGGCAGAAACTAACTATGGCTACACCTTC. The chain joins TRBV5-6 to TRBJ1-2; D uncertain. Trimming removed 0 bases from V and 0 bases from J, with 6 bases in between. The germline CDR1 and CDR2 sequences are SGHDT and YYEEEE. The CDR3 runs 14 residues.

The genes are TRBV7-9 and TRBJ2-2; D ambiguous. V shed 2 bases and J shed 7 bases, with 8 bases lying between them. CDR1 SEHNR and CDR2 FQNEAQ come from the germline V gene (reference sequence). This CDR3 comprises 13 residues. CDR3 loop: CASSLIYLGELFF. The CDR3 region has the DNA TGTGCCAGCAGCTTAATCTACCTCGGGGAGCTGTTTTTT.

This chain joins TRBV7-8 and TRBJ1-6; TRBD1 aligns across 7 bases. CDR1 SGHVS and CDR2 FQNEAQ come from the germline V gene. The CDR3 totals 15 residues. Germline trimming cut 6 bases from V and 10 bases from J; bases unmatched to any gene: 12. The CDR3: CASRRQGSVGSPLHF. The DNA of the CDR3 is TGTGCCAGCAGAAGACAGGGAAGCGTAGGGTCACCCCTCCACTTT.

The gene calls are TRBV24-1 and TRBJ2-1; TRBD1 matches at 7 bases. The CDR3 has 16 amino acids. V was pared by 3 bases and J by 1 base, with 5 bases of the junction left unmatched. Germline V lookup: CDR1 KGHDR, CDR2 SFDVKD. CDR3 sequence: CATSDPTGSSYNEQFF. The CDR3, as DNA: TGTGCCACCAGTGATCCGACAGGGTCATCCTACAATGAGCAGTTCTTC.